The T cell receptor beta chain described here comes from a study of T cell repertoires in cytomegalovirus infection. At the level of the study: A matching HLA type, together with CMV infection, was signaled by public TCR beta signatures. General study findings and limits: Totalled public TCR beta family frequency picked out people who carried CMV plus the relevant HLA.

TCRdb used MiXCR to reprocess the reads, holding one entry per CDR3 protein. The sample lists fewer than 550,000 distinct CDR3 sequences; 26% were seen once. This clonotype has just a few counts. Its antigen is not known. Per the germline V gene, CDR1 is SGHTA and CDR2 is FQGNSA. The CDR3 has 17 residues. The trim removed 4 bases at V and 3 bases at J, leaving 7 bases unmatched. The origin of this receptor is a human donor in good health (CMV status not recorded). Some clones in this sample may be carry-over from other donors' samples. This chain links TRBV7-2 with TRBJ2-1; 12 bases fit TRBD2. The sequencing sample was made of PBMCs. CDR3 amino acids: CASSSKGLAGFYNEQFF. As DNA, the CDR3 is TGTGCCAGCAGCTCAAAGGGACTAGCGGGCTTCTACAATGAGCAGTTCTTC.